A selection of T cell receptor beta chains follows, all from one sample in a study of blood T cells in healthy people across ages. TCRdb reanalysed the 5' RACE reads using MiXCR and keeps one entry per CDR3 protein. The repertoire consists of 1.5 million to 2 million distinct CDR3 sequences, with 30% to 40% occurring once and the leading ten covering under 25%. The sample consisted of blood. The receptor source for this set is a human donor in good health. Both conserved end residues are part of each CDR3. The order of the fields is J gene, clone size, V gene, D gene, CDR3 DNA, CDR3 protein. D genes are given only for firm matches. The size field is filled for only some rows; it gives once, few, many or a size class.

TRBJ2-3 | . | TRBV7-3 | TRBD2 | TGTGCCAGCAGCACTCTAGCGGGGGCCGATACGCAGTATTTT | CASSTLAGADTQYF
TRBJ1-2 | many | TRBV12-3/TRBV12-4 | . | TGTGCCAGCAGTATCAACAGGGCTTGGAACTATGGCTACACCTTC | CASSINRAWNYGYTF
TRBJ2-1 | . | TRBV5-1 | . | TGCGCCAGCAGCCCGAGGCAGGGCCGCTCCTACAATGAGCAGTTCTTC | CASSPRQGRSYNEQFF
TRBJ1-4 | few | TRBV6-5 | TRBD1 | TGTGCCAGCACTTCCCCGGACAGGGGATTGAAAGAGTTGTTTTTT | CASTSPDRGLKELFF
TRBJ2-7 | few | TRBV7-9 | TRBD1 | TGTGCCAGCAGCATGGGGACAGGGGCCGAGCAGTACTTC | CASSMGTGAEQYF
TRBJ2-3 | . | TRBV12-3/TRBV12-4 | . | TGTGCCAGCAGCGCGGGATATAGCACAGATACGCAGTATTTT | CASSAGYSTDTQYF
TRBJ2-3 | few | TRBV29-1 | . | TGCAGCGTTCGCTTAGCAGATACGCAGTATTTT | CSVRLADTQYF
TRBJ2-5 | . | TRBV5-5 | . | TGTGCCAGCAGCTTGCTGGCGGAGAGACAAGAGACCCAGTACTTC | CASSLLAERQETQYF
TRBJ2-4 | . | TRBV20-1 | . | TGCAGTGCTAGAGCTTGGCAATACGGCATTAAGTACTTC | CSARAWQYGIKYF
TRBJ1-2 | . | TRBV27 | . | TGTGCCAGCAGTTTATCTGGCGGGTATAGCTATGGCTACACCTTC | CASSLSGGYSYGYTF
TRBJ1-5 | . | TRBV6-5 | . | TGTGCCAGCAGTTACGATCAGAGGAATCAGCCCCAGCATTTT | CASSYDQRNQPQHF
TRBJ2-7 | many | TRBV15 | TRBD2 | TGTGCCACCAGCGTCGCTAGCGGGGACTCCTCCTACGAGCAGTACTTC | CATSVASGDSSYEQYF
TRBJ2-3 | few | TRBV5-6 | TRBD2 | TGTGCCAGCAGCTTAGGTCTAGCGGGGGGCCCGCAGTATTTT | CASSLGLAGGPQYF
TRBJ1-2 | . | TRBV12-3/TRBV12-4 | . | TGTGCCAGCAGTTTTTTGGTATTTAATGGCTACACCTTC | CASSFLVFNGYTF
TRBJ1-2 | . | TRBV12-3/TRBV12-4 | . | TGTGCCAGCAGATTGGGACATGTGAATGGCTACACCTTC | CASRLGHVNGYTF
TRBJ2-4 | . | TRBV29-1 | . | TGCAGCGTTGAACCTGGTGTCGGGTCCAAAAACATTCAGTACTTC | CSVEPGVGSKNIQYF
TRBJ1-2 | . | TRBV7-6 | . | TGTGCCAGCAGCTTAGAGAGAGGGGTGAACTCCTATGGCTACACCTTC | CASSLERGVNSYGYTF
TRBJ2-1 | many | TRBV20-1 | . | TGCAGTGCTAGGGATCCCATTTACTACAATGAGCAGTTCTTC | CSARDPIYYNEQFF
TRBJ2-1 | . | TRBV29-1 | . | TGCAGCGTTGTCGATTCAAAGCTCGGAAATGAGCAGTTCTTC | CSVVDSKLGNEQFF
TRBJ1-2 | once | TRBV18 | . | TGTGCCAGCTCACCAGCGGGGACTAACTATGGCTACACCTTC | CASSPAGTNYGYTF
TRBJ1-2 | . | TRBV18 | . | TGTGCCAGCTCACCCGGAGGGACGACTAACTATGGCTACACCTTC | CASSPGGTTNYGYTF
TRBJ2-1 | . | TRBV20-1 | TRBD1 | TGCAGTGCTAGAGATGGAGGTAGGGGGACAGGGATGAATGAGCAGTTCTTC | CSARDGGRGTGMNEQFF
TRBJ1-1 | few | TRBV5-1 | . | TGCGCCAGCAGCTTCCGGCCAAGAGGGACTGAAGCTTTCTTT | CASSFRPRGTEAFF
TRBJ2-1 | . | TRBV4-2 | . | TGTGCCAGCGGCCCCGATACCTCCAATTACAATGAGCAGTTCTTC | CASGPDTSNYNEQFF
TRBJ2-1 | . | TRBV7-3 | TRBD2 | TGTGCCAGCAGCCAGGTAGGGGCGGGAGGTGAGCAGTTCTTC | CASSQVGAGGEQFF
TRBJ1-2 | few | TRBV12-3/TRBV12-4 | . | TGTGCCAGCAGTTTTGGAAGACGCTATGGCTACACCTTC | CASSFGRRYGYTF
TRBJ2-1 | . | TRBV3-1 | TRBD1 | TGTGCCAGCAGCGACCGGGACAGGGTCTTCAGTGAGCAGTTCTTC | CASSDRDRVFSEQFF
TRBJ2-5 | once | TRBV2 | TRBD2 | TGTGCCAGCAGTGAGGTCGGGGGAGGGATTAACCAAGAGACCCAGTACTTC | CASSEVGGGINQETQYF
TRBJ2-3 | . | TRBV29-1 | TRBD1 | TGCAGCGTTGAAGGGGACGGGACAGGCACAGATACGCAGTATTTT | CSVEGDGTGTDTQYF
TRBJ2-1 | many | TRBV10-3 | TRBD2 | TGTGCCATCATGGCCATGGGAATGACTAGCGGGGGAGACTACAATGAGCAGTTCTTC | CAIMAMGMTSGGDYNEQFF
TRBJ1-2 | . | TRBV7-8 | TRBD1 | TGTGCCAGCAGCTATGGACAGGGCCGCCTTGGCTACACCTTC | CASSYGQGRLGYTF
TRBJ2-5 | few | TRBV29-1 | . | TGCAGCGTTGAAGGGCTGGCAGGACACCAAGTGGAGACCCAGTACTTC | CSVEGLAGHQVETQYF
TRBJ2-4 | many | TRBV6-5 | . | TGTGCCAGCAGGTCGGGGCAGATAGCCAAAAACATTCAGTACTTC | CASRSGQIAKNIQYF
TRBJ1-2 | . | TRBV5-5 | . | TGTGCCAGCAGCTTGGAGTTGGTGGGGGCAGGAGATGGCTACACCTTC | CASSLELVGAGDGYTF
TRBJ2-2 | . | TRBV27 | . | TGTGCCAGCAGTTTTGGGCGGGGTACCGGGGAGCTGTTTTTT | CASSFGRGTGELFF
TRBJ2-1 | . | TRBV15 | TRBD2 | TGTGCCACCAGCAGGGGGACTAGCGGGGGGATGGGGCAGTTCTTC | CATSRGTSGGMGQFF
TRBJ1-2 | . | TRBV7-3 | . | TGTGCCAGCAGCTTGACAGAAAGCGGTGGCTACACCTTC | CASSLTESGGYTF
TRBJ2-5 | . | TRBV7-9 | TRBD2 | TGTGCCAGCAGCTTCACAGGACTAGCGTCGAAGACCCAGTACTTC | CASSFTGLASKTQYF
TRBJ2-1 | . | TRBV6-5 | . | TGTGCCAGCAGTTTCAGACAGGGGCGGGGGCTGGAATACAATGAGCAGTTCTTC | CASSFRQGRGLEYNEQFF
TRBJ1-2 | . | TRBV3-1 | . | TGTGCCAGCAGCACTCAGAGCTATGGCTACACCTTC | CASSTQSYGYTF
TRBJ2-2 | . | TRBV9 | . | TGTGCCAGTGACCCAGGGAACACCGGGGAGCTGTTTTTT | CASDPGNTGELFF
TRBJ1-1 | . | TRBV20-1 | . | TGCAGTGCTAGAGATCGGGTGGTAGGGACTGAAGCTTTCTTT | CSARDRVVGTEAFF
TRBJ2-5 | few | TRBV6-1 | . | TGTGCCAGCACCCGGGACTTTCAAGAGACCCAGTACTTC | CASTRDFQETQYF
TRBJ2-1 | few | TRBV19 | . | TGTGCCAGTAGCCCTCTAGGGGGGGGACCCTACAATGAGCAGTTCTTC | CASSPLGGGPYNEQFF
TRBJ1-1 | . | TRBV7-2 | TRBD1 | TGTGCCAGCAGCTCAAGACAGGGCCAGAGTGAAGCTTTCTTT | CASSSRQGQSEAFF
TRBJ2-3 | . | TRBV12-3/TRBV12-4 | TRBD1 | TGTGCCAGCAGTCCGGGACAGGGGGCAAGAGATACGCAGTATTTT | CASSPGQGARDTQYF
TRBJ2-1 | few | TRBV9 | TRBD1 | TGTGCCAGCAGCGTAGAGGACAGGACAATGGAGCAGTTCTTC | CASSVEDRTMEQFF
TRBJ2-3 | few | TRBV9 | TRBD2 | TGTGCCAGCAGCGTAGCGGGGGGAAACACAGATACGCAGTATTTT | CASSVAGGNTDTQYF
TRBJ2-7 | few | TRBV15 | . | TGTGCCACCAGCAGAGATTTAGGGGTCGCCTACGAGCAGTACTTC | CATSRDLGVAYEQYF
TRBJ1-2 | . | TRBV7-9 | . | TGTGCCAGCAGCTTATTTATCGGGGGGTGGAACTATGGCTACACCTTC | CASSLFIGGWNYGYTF